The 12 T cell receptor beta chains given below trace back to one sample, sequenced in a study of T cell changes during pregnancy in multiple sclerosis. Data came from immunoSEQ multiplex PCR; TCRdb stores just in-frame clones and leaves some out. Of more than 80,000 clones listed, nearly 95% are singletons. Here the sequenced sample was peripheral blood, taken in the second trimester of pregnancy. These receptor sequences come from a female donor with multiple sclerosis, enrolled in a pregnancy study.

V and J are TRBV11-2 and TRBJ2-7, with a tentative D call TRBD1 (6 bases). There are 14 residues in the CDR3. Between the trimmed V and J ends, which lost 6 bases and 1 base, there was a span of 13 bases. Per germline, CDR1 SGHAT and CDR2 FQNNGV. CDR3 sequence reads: CASSTGTYSYEQYF. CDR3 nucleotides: TGTGCCAGCAGTACCGGGACATATTCCTACGAGCAGTACTTC.

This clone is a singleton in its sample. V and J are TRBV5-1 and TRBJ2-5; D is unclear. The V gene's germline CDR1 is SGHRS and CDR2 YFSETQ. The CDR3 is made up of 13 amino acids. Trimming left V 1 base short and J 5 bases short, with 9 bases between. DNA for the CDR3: TGCGCCAGCAGCTTGCTGACATGGGAGACCCAGTACTTC. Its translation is CASSLLTWETQYF.

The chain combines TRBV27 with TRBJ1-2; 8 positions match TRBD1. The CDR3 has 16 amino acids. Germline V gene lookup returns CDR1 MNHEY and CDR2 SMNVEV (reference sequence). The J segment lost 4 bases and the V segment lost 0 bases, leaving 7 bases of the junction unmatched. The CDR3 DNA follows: TGTGCCAGCAGTTTATCGTGGGGACAGGCCTCCTATGGCTACACCTTC. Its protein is CASSLSWGQASYGYTF.

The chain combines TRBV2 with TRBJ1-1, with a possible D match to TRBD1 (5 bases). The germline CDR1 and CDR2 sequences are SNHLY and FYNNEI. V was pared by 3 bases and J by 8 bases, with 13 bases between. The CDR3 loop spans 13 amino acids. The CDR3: CASSEFMAGEAFF. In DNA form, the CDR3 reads TGTGCCAGCAGTGAGTTTATGGCAGGGGAAGCTTTCTTT.

CDR3 loop: CAPRYHRYNQPQHF. The DNA for the CDR3 is TGTGCCCCTCGGTACCACAGGTACAATCAGCCCCAGCATTTT. This sequence joins TRBV5-6 and TRBJ1-5; perhaps TRBD1 as D (5 bases). CDR3 length: 14 amino acids. CDR1 and CDR2 (germline): SGHDT, YYEEEE. The V and J ends lost 10 bases and 3 bases respectively, with 17 bases between them. Full variable domain (rest looked up from reference TRBV5-6 and TRBJ1-5): DAGVTQSPTHLIKTRGQQVTLRCSPKSGHDTVSWYQQALGQGPQFIFQYYEEEERQRGNFPDRFSGHQFPNYSSELNVNALLLGDSALYLCAPRYHRYNQPQHFGDGTRLSIL.

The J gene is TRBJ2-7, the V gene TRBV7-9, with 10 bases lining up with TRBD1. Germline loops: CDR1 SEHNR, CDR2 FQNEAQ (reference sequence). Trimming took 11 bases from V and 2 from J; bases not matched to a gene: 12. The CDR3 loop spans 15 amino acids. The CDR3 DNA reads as TGTGCCTCGCGGGACAGGGGAATGGGGGCCTACGAGCAGTACTTC. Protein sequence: CASRDRGMGAYEQYF.

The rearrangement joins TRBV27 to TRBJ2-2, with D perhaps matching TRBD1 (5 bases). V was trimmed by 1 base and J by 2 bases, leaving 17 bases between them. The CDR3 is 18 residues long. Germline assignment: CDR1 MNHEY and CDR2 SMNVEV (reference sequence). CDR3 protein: CASSLFAVKDTNTGELFF. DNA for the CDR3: TGTGCCAGCAGTTTATTTGCAGTTAAGGACACAAACACCGGGGAGCTGTTTTTT.

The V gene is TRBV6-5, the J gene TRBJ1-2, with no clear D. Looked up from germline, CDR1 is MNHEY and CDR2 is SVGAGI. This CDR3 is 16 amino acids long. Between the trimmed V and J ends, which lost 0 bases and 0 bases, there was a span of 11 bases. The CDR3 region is CASSYSLEETNYGYTF. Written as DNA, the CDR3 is TGTGCCAGCAGTTACTCATTGGAGGAGACTAACTATGGCTACACCTTC.

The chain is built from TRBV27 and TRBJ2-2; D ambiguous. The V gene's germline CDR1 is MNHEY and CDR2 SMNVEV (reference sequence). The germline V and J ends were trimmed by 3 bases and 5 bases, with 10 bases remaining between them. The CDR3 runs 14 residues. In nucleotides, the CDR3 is TGTGCCAGCAGTTTGTATAGTCTTACCGGGGAGCTGTTTTTT. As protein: CASSLYSLTGELFF.

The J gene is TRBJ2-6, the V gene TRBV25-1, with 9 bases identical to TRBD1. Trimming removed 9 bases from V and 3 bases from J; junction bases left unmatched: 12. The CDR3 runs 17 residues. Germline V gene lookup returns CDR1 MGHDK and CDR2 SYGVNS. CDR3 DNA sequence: TGTGCCAGTTGGGGCTCGGGACAGGGTCATGGGGCCAACGTCCTGACTTTC. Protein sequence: CASWGSGQGHGANVLTF.

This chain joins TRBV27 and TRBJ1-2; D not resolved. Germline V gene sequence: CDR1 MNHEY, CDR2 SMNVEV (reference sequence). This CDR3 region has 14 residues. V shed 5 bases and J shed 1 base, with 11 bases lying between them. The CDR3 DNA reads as TGTGCCAGCAGTCTCTACAGCGGTAACTATGGCTACACCTTC. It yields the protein CASSLYSGNYGYTF.

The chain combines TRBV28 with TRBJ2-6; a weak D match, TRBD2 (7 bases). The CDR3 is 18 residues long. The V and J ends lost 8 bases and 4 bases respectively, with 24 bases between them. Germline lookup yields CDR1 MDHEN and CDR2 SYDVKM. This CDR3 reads CASSPPWGGALGANVLTF. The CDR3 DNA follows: TGTGCCAGCTCACCACCTTGGGGGGGCGCGTTGGGGGCCAACGTCCTGACTTTC.